Described below is a single T cell receptor beta chain sequence and its context. The table lists this clonotype with many counts. It lacks a known antigen. Base qualities are not at hand, and no much larger clone is one base apart. The germline V and J ends show losses of 3 bases and 4 bases respectively, and no gene match explains 3 bases of the junction. CDR1 and CDR2 were assigned from the germline V gene (reference sequence) as DFQATT and SNEGSKA. The CDR3, from cysteine to phenylalanine, totals 13 residues. The DNA shown is the 39-base CDR3, in frame from base 1. These data come from a study of T-cell memory formation after mild COVID-19 (dated by TCRdb to the early 2020s). For the wider study: Most TCR sequence clusters were specific to one of the two donors. Longitudinal TCRalpha and TCRbeta repertoire sequencing tracked T-cell clones expanding and contracting after mild COVID-19 in two donors. Two young, previously healthy adult volunteers made up the cohort, one male and one female.

The paper as a whole reports these results and caveats: From day 15 to 85, contracting clones showed balanced CD4/CD8 phenotypes, whereas a second wave of clones that expanded from day 15 to 37 leaned towards CD4+. Whether the second-wave clones peaking on day 37 were SARS-CoV-2 specific was not confirmed. The study covered only two mild cases, and larger cohorts including severe cases with pre-infection samples were considered necessary. Contracting CD4+ clones appeared mostly in the CM and EM memory subsets, whereas CD8+ clones were enriched in EMRA. Some responding clones were detected in pre-infection memory, suggesting pre-existing cross-reactive memory T cells joined the SARS-CoV-2 response.

Ficoll-Paque density gradient centrifugation was used to isolate PBMCs. The reads were generated on an Illumina NovaSeq 6000. Using 5'RACE with constant-segment primers, TCRalpha and TCRbeta cDNA libraries were constructed, with sample barcodes and unique molecular identifiers added in the process. RNA was extracted from every sample with Trizol reagent. Libraries were amplified in two PCR steps, with a second sample barcode and Illumina TruSeq adapters added in the second step. Sequencing of libraries was performed on an Illumina NovaSeq with 2 x 150 bp paired-end reads. Processing in the source paper ran as follows. The reads were demultiplexed and collapsed into UMI-guided consensus sequences using migec v1.2.7. Using mixcr v2.1.11, UMI consensuses were aligned to TRA and TRB V and J templates and then assembled into clonotypes. Expanded or contracted clonotypes were those called significant by both edgeR and NoisET, with noise models trained on biological replicates. edgeR calls used a false discovery rate-adjusted p below 0.01 and a log2 fold-change threshold of 1. As an exploratory analysis of dynamics, PCA with hierarchical clustering was applied to max-normalized trajectories of the 1000 most abundant clonotypes. The CD4 or CD8 phenotype of responding clones was assigned using the separately sequenced CD4+ and CD8+ repertoires. The public reads were reanalyzed by TCRdb: fastp trimming at Q25, MiXCR alignment, in-frame beta chains only. When rows share a CDR3 protein, they turn into one entry using the most common DNA and genes. These V and J calls are TCRdb output, not the study's own analysis. The sample table lists roughly 47,000 distinct CDR3 sequences, approximately 7.6% of them with a count of one. The ten largest clonotypes hold 1.4% of the sample.

The clonotype comes from a man younger than 30 who had mild COVID-19 (a few samples of this study predate the infection). The sample titles of this study are shuffled in the database, so cell type and time point are left out; the donor was told from shared clones. This sequence uses TRBV20-1 and TRBJ2-3; TRBD2 matches 8 bases in the middle. Sequenced input: PBMCs or a T cell subset sorted from them (not recorded which). The DNA sequence is as follows: TGCAGTGCTAGGGCGACTAGCGCAGATACGCAGTATTTT. This sequence encodes CSARATSADTQYF.